The 30 T cell receptor beta chains in this list originate from one sample, sequenced in a study of T cell responses to AZD1222 COVID-19 vaccine. Only in-frame clones appear in the TCRdb table, and some are missing; sequencing was by immunoSEQ multiplex PCR. The repertoire includes over 100,000 clones, 93% of them detected once, and less than 5% sits in the top ten. The sequences come from peripheral blood, collected on day 0 of AZD1222 vaccination. The receptors were gathered from an adult in good health.

This chain joins TRBV28 and TRBJ2-7, with a possible D match to TRBD1 (6 bases). The V end lost 3 bases, the J end lost 6 bases, and 24 bases lay between the germline ends. The CDR3 is 17 amino acids. Germline assignment: CDR1 MDHEN and CDR2 SYDVKM. The CDR3 loop reads CASSFSNPQGMVSEQYF. Written as DNA, the CDR3 is TGTGCCAGCAGTTTCTCGAATCCCCAGGGGATGGTGTCCGAGCAGTACTTC. The full variable domain, with the rest looked up from reference TRBV28 and TRBJ2-7, is DVKVTQSSRYLVKRTGEKVFLECVQDMDHENMFWYRQDPGLGLRLIYFSYDVKMKEKGDIPEGYSVSREKKERFSLILESASTNQTSMYLCASSFSNPQGMVSEQYFGPGTRLTVT.

V is TRBV5-1 and J is TRBJ1-6; D call uncertain. Germline V CDR1 and CDR2: SGHRS, YFSETQ. V lost 3 bases and J lost 0, with 10 bases in between. The CDR3 length is 16 residues. CDR3 DNA: TGCGCCAGCAGCTCGACTTACAGCTCCTATAATTCACCCCTCCACTTT. Its protein is CASSSTYSSYNSPLHF.

The genes are TRBV7-8 and TRBJ1-1, with 8 positions matching TRBD1. CDR1 and CDR2 (germline): SGHVS, FQNEAQ. The CDR3 has 15 amino acids. With 6 bases clipped from V and 4 bases from J, the junction kept 10 bases outside the gene matches. The CDR3 sequence: CASRQSSGGGTEAFF. DNA for the CDR3: TGTGCCAGCAGGCAGAGCTCAGGGGGCGGCACTGAAGCTTTCTTT.

V usage is TRBV21-1 and J usage is TRBJ1-1. TRBV21-1 is designated a pseudogene. The CDR3 is 14 amino acids. The CDR3 loop is CASSILSRGFCRFF. CDR3 in DNA: TGTGCCAGCAGCATCCTTTCTCGGGGCTTTTGCCGGTTCTTT.

This clone occurred once. V is TRBV24-1 and J is TRBJ2-1; maybe TRBD1 (5 bases). Germline-derived CDR1 and CDR2 are KGHDR and SFDVKD. The CDR3 totals 13 residues. V was shortened by 7 bases and J by 1 base, with 7 bases between the two germline ends. The CDR3 DNA reads as TGTGCCACCAGCAGGGCTTCCTACAATGAGCAGTTCTTC. This encodes CATSRASYNEQFF.

The chain carries TRBV5-4 and TRBJ2-1; D not resolved. The V and J ends lost 0 bases and 3 bases respectively, with 7 bases between them. The CDR3 covers 14 residues. Germline CDR1 is SGHNT and CDR2 is YYREEE (reference sequence). Here the CDR3 reads CASSLAGHYNEQFF. Written as DNA, the CDR3 is TGTGCCAGCAGCTTGGCTGGCCACTACAATGAGCAGTTCTTC.

The rearrangement uses TRBV7-6 and TRBJ2-1; 14 nucleotides align to TRBD2. CDR3 size: 17 residues. Germline-derived CDR1 and CDR2 are SGHVS and FNYEAQ. The ends lost 5 bases at V and 7 bases at J; junction bases unmatched: 10. The CDR3 loop reads CASSPRLAGGPGNEQFF. The CDR3 region has the DNA TGTGCCAGCAGCCCCCGACTAGCGGGAGGGCCAGGTAATGAGCAGTTCTTC. The variable domain in full, with the rest retrieved from reference TRBV7-6 and TRBJ2-1, is GAGVSQSPRYKVTKRGQDVALRCDPISGHVSLYWYRQALGQGPEFLTYFNYEAQQDKSGLPNDRFSAERPEGSISTLTIQRTEQRDSAMYRCASSPRLAGGPGNEQFFGPGTRLTVL.

The genes are TRBV5-1 and TRBJ1-2; 8 bases match TRBD1. The CDR3 extends over 13 amino acids. Germline V CDR1 and CDR2: SGHRS, YFSETQ. V shed 3 bases and J 8 bases; nucleotides not matched to a gene: 6. The CDR3: CASSYGQGEGYTF. CDR3 DNA sequence: TGCGCCAGCAGCTATGGACAGGGTGAAGGCTACACCTTC.

The V call is TRBV30, the J call TRBJ2-7; D is possibly TRBD2 (5 bases). V shed 3 bases and J shed 0 bases, with 12 bases lying between them. The CDR3 is 14 residues long. Germline V gives CDR1 GTSNPN, CDR2 SVGIG (reference sequence). The CDR3 DNA follows: TGTGCCTGGAGGGAGGTGGGGAACTCCTACGAGCAGTACTTC. Translation gives CAWREVGNSYEQYF.

This clone appeared once. This rearrangement joins TRBV10-1 to TRBJ2-7; D possibly matches TRBD1 or TRBD2 (5 bases each). This CDR3 contains 14 residues. The germline V gene has CDR1 WNHNN and CDR2 SYGVQD (reference sequence). Between the trimmed V and J ends, which lost 6 bases and 0 bases, there was a span of 12 bases. For the CDR3, the DNA is TGCGCCAGCAGCCGGGACCAGAGCTCCTACGAGCAGTACTTC. Protein sequence: CASSRDQSSYEQYF.

The gene calls are TRBV27 and TRBJ2-7, with D possibly TRBD1 on 6 matching bases. CDR3 length: 14 residues. The V gene lost 4 bases and the J gene lost 0 bases, with 10 bases spanning the gap. Germline lookup yields CDR1 MNHEY and CDR2 SMNVEV (reference sequence). The CDR3 here is CASSYGTTSYEQYF. The CDR3 DNA follows: TGTGCCAGCAGTTACGGGACAACCTCCTACGAGCAGTACTTC.

The chain employs TRBV9 and TRBJ1-1, with a weak D call TRBD1 (6 bases). Germline assignment: CDR1 SGDLS and CDR2 YYNGEE. V was shortened by 1 base and J by 1 base, with 8 bases between the two germline ends. The CDR3 is 14 residues long. The CDR3 DNA reads TGTGCCAGCAGCGTAAGACAGGAGAACACTGAAGCTTTCTTT. It yields the protein CASSVRQENTEAFF.

The gene calls are TRBV27 and TRBJ2-5; D tentatively fits TRBD1 or TRBD2 (5 bases each). The V gene lost 5 bases and the J gene lost 0 bases, with 13 bases spanning the gap. Germline CDR1 MNHEY, CDR2 SMNVEV (reference sequence). The CDR3 loop spans 15 amino acids. The CDR3 DNA sequence: TGTGCCAGCAGTCCGAGAGGGGTTAACCAAGAGACCCAGTACTTC. This encodes CASSPRGVNQETQYF.

The chain has TRBV5-1 and TRBJ1-4; the D is unclear. Looked up from germline, CDR1 is SGHRS and CDR2 is YFSETQ. Trimming removed 0 bases at V and 8 bases at J, with 14 bases between. The CDR3 is made up of 15 amino acids. For the CDR3, the DNA is TGCGCCAGCAGCTTGGAACCGGGCAATAACGAAAAACTGTTTTTT. It specifies CASSLEPGNNEKLFF.

The V gene is TRBV7-3, the J gene TRBJ2-1; TRBD2 might be the D (6 bases). CDR1 is SGHTA and CDR2 is FQGTGA in the germline V gene. The CDR3 is 16 amino acids. Trimming left V 1 base short and J 6 bases short, with 16 bases between. DNA of the CDR3: TGTGCCAGCAGCTTAAACGCGAATAGGGACTTCAATGAGCAGTTCTTC. Amino acid sequence: CASSLNANRDFNEQFF. The whole variable domain, filled in from reference TRBV7-3 and TRBJ2-1, reads GAGVSQTPSNKVTEKGKYVELRCDPISGHTALYWYRQSLGQGPEFLIYFQGTGAADDSGLPNDRFFAVRPEGSVSTLKIQRTERGDSAVYLCASSLNANRDFNEQFFGPGTRLTVL.

This clone is a singleton in its sample. This chain joins TRBV21-1 and TRBJ1-2; TRBD1 is taken as the D call from the table, unchecked against the DNA. TRBV21-1 is termed a pseudogene. CDR3 length equals 15 residues. The CDR3 reads CASSPRDRASYGYTF. CDR3 DNA sequence: TGTGCCAGCAGCCCCCGGGACAGGGCCTCCTATGGCTACACCTTC.

The genes are TRBV3-1 (or the pseudogene TRBV3-2) and TRBJ2-2, with 11 nucleotides matching TRBD1. CDR1 is LGHDT, CDR2 YNNKEL, per germline (reference sequence). Trimming cost V 4 bases and J 6 bases; bases outside gene matches: 4. The CDR3 is made up of 15 amino acids. CDR3 loop: CASSPDRGRAGELFF. As DNA, the CDR3 is TGTGCCAGCAGCCCGGACAGGGGGCGGGCCGGGGAGCTGTTTTTT.

This clone was seen just once. This chain links TRBV4-2 with TRBJ1-2, with D tentatively TRBD1 (6 bases). CDR1 LGHNA and CDR2 YNFKEQ come from the germline V gene. CDR3 length equals 16 residues. The V gene lost 0 bases and the J gene lost 3 bases, with 14 bases spanning the gap. This CDR3 is CASSQEGGVPDYGYTF. The CDR3 DNA is TGTGCCAGCAGCCAAGAAGGGGGGGTTCCGGACTATGGCTACACCTTC.

The chain joins TRBV5-6 to TRBJ2-3; maybe TRBD1 (5 bases). The CDR3 runs to 13 residues. Germline loops: CDR1 SGHDT, CDR2 YYEEEE. V was trimmed by 0 bases and J by 4 bases, leaving 6 bases between them. The CDR3 DNA sequence: TGTGCCAGCAGCTTGGGGGGCGCAGATACGCAGTATTTT. This sequence encodes CASSLGGADTQYF.

The rearrangement links TRBV4-1 to TRBJ2-3, with TRBD2 as a possible D gene (5 bases). This CDR3 has 15 residues. Germline CDR1 reads MGHRA; CDR2 reads YSYEKL. V was shortened by 1 base and J by 3 bases, with 11 bases between the two germline ends. The CDR3 nucleotides read TGCGCCAGCAGCCAAGCAGAGGGTGCGACAGATACGCAGTATTTT. It encodes CASSQAEGATDTQYF.

The rearrangement links TRBV6-4 to TRBJ2-3; 10 positions agree with TRBD2. This CDR3 comprises 16 residues. Germline values: CDR1 MRHNA, CDR2 SNTAGT. V gave up 5 bases and J gave up 0 bases; unmatched junction bases: 5. The chain's CDR3 is CASSSRTSGSTDTQYF. CDR3 bases: TGTGCCAGCAGTTCCCGGACTAGCGGCAGCACAGATACGCAGTATTTT.

The rearrangement links TRBV5-1 to TRBJ1-3, with D perhaps matching TRBD1 (5 bases). Germline V CDR1 and CDR2: SGHRS, YFSETQ. The CDR3 has 14 residues. The V end lost 4 bases, the J end lost 2 bases, and 10 bases lay between the germline ends. CDR3 sequence reads: CASSDQGAGNTIYF. The DNA of the CDR3 is TGCGCCAGCAGCGATCAGGGAGCTGGAAACACCATATATTTT.

The chain employs TRBV10-3 and TRBJ1-4, with 7 bases fitting TRBD1. Looked up from germline, CDR1 is ENHRY and CDR2 is SYGVKD. The CDR3 is made up of 16 amino acids. After removal of 5 bases from V and 3 bases from J, the junction contained 9 bases not matched to a gene. CDR3 sequence reads: CAISRGGQSANEKLFF. In nucleotides, the CDR3 is TGTGCCATCAGTCGCGGGGGACAGTCGGCTAATGAAAAACTGTTTTTT.

The V gene is TRBV7-2, the J gene TRBJ2-1; no clear D. Between the trimmed V and J ends, which lost 5 bases and 7 bases, there was a span of 15 bases. Germline-derived CDR1 and CDR2 are SGHTA and FQGNSA. The CDR3 contains 14 residues. CDR3 loop: CASSTMGLSNEQFF. The CDR3 nucleotides read TGTGCCAGCAGCACTATGGGCCTCTCGAATGAGCAGTTCTTC.

V gene TRBV6-7 combines with J gene TRBJ1-6; 8 positions agree with TRBD1. TRBV6-7 is treated as an ORF (open reading frame) with a function not yet certain. J gave up 8 bases and V 6 bases, and 6 bases lay outside the gene matches. The CDR3 loop spans 14 amino acids. This CDR3 reads CASSQTGVYSPLHF. The CDR3, as DNA: TGTGCCAGCAGCCAGACAGGGGTCTATTCACCCCTCCACTTT.

The V call is TRBV3-1 (or the pseudogene TRBV3-2), the J call TRBJ2-2; a possible D gene is TRBD1 (7 bases). The germline CDR1 and CDR2 sequences are LGHDT and YNNKEL (reference sequence). The CDR3 has 17 amino acids. The V end lost 1 base, the J end lost 7 bases, and 19 bases lay between the germline ends. DNA of the CDR3: TGTGCCAGCAGCCAAGTGGGCAGGAGGGGGCTCGTCGGGGAGCTGTTTTTT. It translates to CASSQVGRRGLVGELFF.

This chain connects TRBV5-1 to TRBJ2-1, with 12 bases identical to TRBD1. The V and J ends lost 0 bases and 4 bases, in that order; junction bases with no gene match: 5. The germline V gene encodes CDR1 SGHRS and CDR2 YFSETQ. CDR3 length equals 17 residues. The CDR3 loop is CASSLVAGQGAYNEQFF. The CDR3 region has the DNA TGCGCCAGCAGCTTGGTTGCGGGACAGGGGGCGTACAATGAGCAGTTCTTC.

The rearrangement uses TRBV3-1 (or the pseudogene TRBV3-2) and TRBJ1-3; the match to TRBD1 covers 8 bases. This CDR3 spans 17 amino acids. CDR1 LGHDT and CDR2 YNNKEL come from the germline V gene (reference sequence). With V trimmed by 4 bases and J by 3 bases, 11 bases remained unmatched. The CDR3 sequence is CASSLGTGTSYGNTIYF. CDR3 DNA: TGTGCCAGCAGCCTCGGGACAGGCACTTCGTATGGAAACACCATATATTTT.

The chain carries TRBV6-6 and TRBJ2-3; D possibly corresponds to TRBD2 (5 bases). Germline V gene data show CDR1 as MNHNY and CDR2 as SVGAGI (reference sequence). The CDR3 extends over 16 amino acids. V lost 0 bases to trimming and J lost 2 bases, with 12 bases between them. The CDR3 spells CASSYSQEELTDTQYF. The CDR3 DNA sequence: TGTGCCAGCAGTTACTCGCAGGAGGAGCTCACAGATACGCAGTATTTT.

This chain links TRBV30 with TRBJ2-7; D unresolved. Germline V gives CDR1 GTSNPN, CDR2 SVGIG (reference sequence). Trimming left V 2 bases short and J 3 bases short, with 8 bases between. The CDR3 is made up of 12 amino acids. As DNA, the CDR3 is TGTGCCTGGAGTCCACAATACTACGAGCAGTACTTC. Its protein is CAWSPQYYEQYF.